This T cell receptor (beta chain) was identified in a study of early T cells in non-severe SARS-CoV-2 infection. About the study: The study sequenced bulk RNA from unsorted whole blood, with chains unpaired. General study findings and limits: The VDJdb matching leaned toward anti-spike CD8 responses and overlooked private and CD4 specificities.

This clonotype was detected ten times or more. Its antigen remains unidentified. Individual cDNA molecules received unique molecular identifiers during library preparation. TCRdb itself ran the 5' RACE reads through MiXCR, one entry per CDR3 protein. Among some 80,000 distinct CDR3 sequences listed, roughly an eighth were seen once. CDR1 and CDR2 (germline): LNHDA, SQIVND (reference sequence). The CDR3 consists of 14 residues. Unmatched junction bases numbered 9, after V lost 5 bases and J lost 5 bases. What was sequenced was whole blood. The gene calls are TRBV19 and TRBJ2-7; 7 bases map to TRBD1. The TCR comes from an adult who was a healthcare worker with PCR-confirmed SARS-CoV-2 infection or an uninfected control (not recorded which). CDR3 in amino acids: CASSRRGPRDEQYF. The CDR3 DNA reads as TGTGCCAGTAGTCGTAGGGGGCCCAGGGACGAGCAGTACTTC.